The clone carrying this T cell receptor beta chain has more than one count but fewer than ten. This entry is derived from a study of identical twins. The CDR3 loop spans 15 amino acids. CDR1 and CDR2 (germline): LNHDA, SQIVND (reference sequence). The trim removed 3 bases at V and 2 bases at J, leaving 3 bases unmatched. TCRdb re-derived calls from the 5' RACE reads in MiXCR, one entry per CDR3 protein. The sample lists about 890,000 distinct CDR3 sequences; around 12% were seen once. Another study also made use of these data, one on yellow fever vaccine responses in identical twins.

This receptor was taken from a woman under 30 in good health. The chain has TRBV19 and TRBJ2-1; 8 bases align to TRBD2. The sample consisted of PBMCs. The CDR3 here is CASSISGGAYNEQFF. In DNA form, the CDR3 reads TGTGCCAGTAGTATCTCGGGGGGGGCCTACAATGAGCAGTTCTTC.